The source of this T cell receptor (beta chain) is a study of T cell responses to AZD1222 COVID-19 vaccine. Whole-study findings and limits: At 160-218 and 743-854, vaccine-associated CD4 TCRs were dominant, and they spanned spike. Following two doses of AZD1222, Spike-specific TCR breadth and depth rose.

There are a few counts of this clone. Its matching antigen is unknown. Assay used: immunoSEQ multiplex PCR; TCRdb lists only in-frame clones, some missing. Among roughly 170,000 clones listed, 88% were seen once. The source material was peripheral blood, sampled on day 0 of AZD1222 vaccination. The receptor was isolated from an adult in good health.

The CDR3 is CASSLRTDNRGYTF. CDR3 sequence (DNA): TGCGCCAGCAGCTTAAGGACCGATAATAGAGGCTACACCTTC. The V call is TRBV5-1, the J call TRBJ1-2; no reliable D call. V was cut by 2 bases and J by 8 bases, with 16 bases left in between. The CDR3 has 14 amino acids. Germline CDR1 and CDR2: SGHRS and YFSETQ.